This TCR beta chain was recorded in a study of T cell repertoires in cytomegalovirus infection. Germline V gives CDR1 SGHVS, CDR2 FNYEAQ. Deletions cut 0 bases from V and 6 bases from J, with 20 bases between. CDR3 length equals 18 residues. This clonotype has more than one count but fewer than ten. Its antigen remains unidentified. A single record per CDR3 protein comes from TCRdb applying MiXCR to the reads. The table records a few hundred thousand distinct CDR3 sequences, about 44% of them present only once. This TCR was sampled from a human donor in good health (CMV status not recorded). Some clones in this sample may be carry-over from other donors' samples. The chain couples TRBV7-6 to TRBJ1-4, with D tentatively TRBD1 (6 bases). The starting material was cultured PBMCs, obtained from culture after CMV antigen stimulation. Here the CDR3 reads CASSLAPPAGGFDEKLFF. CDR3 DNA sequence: TGTGCCAGCAGCTTAGCTCCCCCCGCCGGGGGCTTCGATGAAAAACTGTTTTTT. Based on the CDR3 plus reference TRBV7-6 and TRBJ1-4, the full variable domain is GAGVSQSPRYKVTKRGQDVALRCDPISGHVSLYWYRQALGQGPEFLTYFNYEAQQDKSGLPNDRFSAERPEGSISTLTIQRTEQRDSAMYRCASSLAPPAGGFDEKLFFGSGTQLSVL.